This TCR beta chain was sequenced in a study of cytomegalovirus exposure and HLA in healthy donors. The germline CDR1 and CDR2 sequences are MNHNS and SASEGT. The CDR3 spans 13 residues. V lost 0 bases to trimming and J lost 7 bases, with 9 bases between them. PCR used 60 Vbeta primers and 13 Jbeta primers. The repertoire was sequenced with immunoSEQ multiplex PCR; TCRdb's copy has only in-frame clones and lacks some. Of about 210,000 clones in the sample, around 83% were seen once. The chain is built from TRBV6-1 and TRBJ1-2; D ambiguous. The receptor was derived from a woman aged 50 to 60 in good health and CMV-seropositive. What was sequenced was PBMCs. CDR3 protein: CASSEAGSSGYTF. The CDR3 nucleotides read TGTGCCAGCAGTGAAGCGGGGAGCTCTGGCTACACCTTC.